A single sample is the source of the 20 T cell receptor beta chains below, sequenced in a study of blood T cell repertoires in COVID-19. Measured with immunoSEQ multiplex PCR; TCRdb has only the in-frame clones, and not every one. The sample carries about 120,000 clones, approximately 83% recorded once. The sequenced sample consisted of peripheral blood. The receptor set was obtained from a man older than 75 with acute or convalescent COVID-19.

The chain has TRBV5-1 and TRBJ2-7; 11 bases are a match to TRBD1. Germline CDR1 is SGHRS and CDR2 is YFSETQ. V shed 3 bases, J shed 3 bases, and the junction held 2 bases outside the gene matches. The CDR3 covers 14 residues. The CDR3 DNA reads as TGCGCCAGCAGCTCTGGGACAGGGGGCTACGAGCAGTACTTC. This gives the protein CASSSGTGGYEQYF.

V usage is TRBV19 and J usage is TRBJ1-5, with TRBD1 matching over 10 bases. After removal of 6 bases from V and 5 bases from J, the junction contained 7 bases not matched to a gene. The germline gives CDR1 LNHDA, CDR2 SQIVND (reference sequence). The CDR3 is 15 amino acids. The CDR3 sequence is CASRTGTGVYQPQHF. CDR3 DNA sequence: TGTGCCAGTAGAACCGGGACAGGGGTTTATCAGCCCCAGCATTTT.

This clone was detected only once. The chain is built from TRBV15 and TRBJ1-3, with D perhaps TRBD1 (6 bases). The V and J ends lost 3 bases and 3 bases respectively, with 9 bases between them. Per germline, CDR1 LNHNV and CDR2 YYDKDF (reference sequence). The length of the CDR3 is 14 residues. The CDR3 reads CATSRGGLGNTIYF. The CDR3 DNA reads TGTGCCACCAGCAGGGGGGGGCTTGGAAACACCATATATTTT.

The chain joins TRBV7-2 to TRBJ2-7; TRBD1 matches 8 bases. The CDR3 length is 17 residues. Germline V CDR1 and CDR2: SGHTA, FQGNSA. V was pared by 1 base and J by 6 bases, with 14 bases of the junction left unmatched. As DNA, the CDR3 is TGTGCCAGCAGCTTAGGGGCGACAGGGGTAAGGGGAACCGAGCAGTACTTC. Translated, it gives CASSLGATGVRGTEQYF.

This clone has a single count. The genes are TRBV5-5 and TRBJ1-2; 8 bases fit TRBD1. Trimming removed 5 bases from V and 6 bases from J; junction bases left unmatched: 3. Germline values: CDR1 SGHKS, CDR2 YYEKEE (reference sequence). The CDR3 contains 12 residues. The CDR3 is CASRGQADGYTF. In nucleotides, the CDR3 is TGTGCCAGCAGGGGACAGGCGGATGGCTACACCTTC. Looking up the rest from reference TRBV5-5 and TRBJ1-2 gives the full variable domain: DAGVTQSPTHLIKTRGQQVTLRCSPISGHKSVSWYQQVLGQGPQFIFQYYEKEERGRGNFPDRFSARQFPNYSSELNVNALLLGDSALYLCASRGQADGYTFGSGTRLTVV.

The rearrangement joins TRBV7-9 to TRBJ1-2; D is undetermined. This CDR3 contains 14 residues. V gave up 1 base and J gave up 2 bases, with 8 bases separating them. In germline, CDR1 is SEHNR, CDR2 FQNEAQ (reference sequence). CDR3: CASSLVRENYGYTF. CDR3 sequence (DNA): TGTGCCAGCAGCTTAGTTCGGGAAAACTATGGCTACACCTTC.

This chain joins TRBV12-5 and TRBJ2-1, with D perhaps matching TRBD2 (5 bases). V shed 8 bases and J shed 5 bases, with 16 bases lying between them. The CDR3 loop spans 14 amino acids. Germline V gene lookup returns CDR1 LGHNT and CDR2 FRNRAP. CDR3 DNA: TGTGCTAGTTGCCGCGAGGGAGCCAACAATGAGCAGTTCTTC. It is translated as CASCREGANNEQFF.

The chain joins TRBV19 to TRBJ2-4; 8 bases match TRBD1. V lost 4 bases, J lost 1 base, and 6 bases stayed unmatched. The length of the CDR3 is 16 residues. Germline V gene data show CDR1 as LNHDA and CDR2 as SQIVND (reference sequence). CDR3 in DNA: TGTGCCAGTAGTACCTTGACAGGGGCTGCCAAAAACATTCAGTACTTC. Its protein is CASSTLTGAAKNIQYF.

The CDR3 bases are TGTGCCAGCAGCCTTCTGGGGGGGACCTCCTACGAGCAGTACTTC. It yields the protein CASSLLGGTSYEQYF. This rearrangement joins TRBV3-1 (or the pseudogene TRBV3-2) to TRBJ2-7, with 7 nucleotides matching TRBD2. Germline values: CDR1 LGHDT, CDR2 YNNKEL (reference sequence). The CDR3 runs 15 residues. The V segment lost 4 bases and the J segment 0 bases; nucleotides outside the gene matches: 6.

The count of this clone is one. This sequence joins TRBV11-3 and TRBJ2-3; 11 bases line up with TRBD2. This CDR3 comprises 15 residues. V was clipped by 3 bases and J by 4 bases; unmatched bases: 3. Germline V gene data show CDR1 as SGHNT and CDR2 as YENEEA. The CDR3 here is CASSLASGGSDTQYF. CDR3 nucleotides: TGTGCCAGCAGCTTGGCTAGCGGGGGGTCAGATACGCAGTATTTT.

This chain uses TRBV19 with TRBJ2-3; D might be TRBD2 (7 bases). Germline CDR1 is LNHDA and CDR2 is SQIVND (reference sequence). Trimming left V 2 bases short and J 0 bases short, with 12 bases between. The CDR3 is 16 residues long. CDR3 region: CASSIRRGPSTDTQYF. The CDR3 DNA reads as TGTGCCAGTAGTATACGGCGGGGGCCTAGCACAGATACGCAGTATTTT.

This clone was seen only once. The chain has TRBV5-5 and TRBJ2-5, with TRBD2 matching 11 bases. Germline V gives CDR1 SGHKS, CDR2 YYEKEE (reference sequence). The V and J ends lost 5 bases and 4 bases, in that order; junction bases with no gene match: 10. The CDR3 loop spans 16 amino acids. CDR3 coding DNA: TGTGCCAGCAGTTCCCCCGGTAGCGGGGGGGCAGAGACCCAGTACTTC. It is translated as CASSSPGSGGAETQYF.

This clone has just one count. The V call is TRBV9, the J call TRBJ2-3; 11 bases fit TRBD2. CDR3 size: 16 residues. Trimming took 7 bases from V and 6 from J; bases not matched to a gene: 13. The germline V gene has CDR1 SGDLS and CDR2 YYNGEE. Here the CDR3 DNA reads TGTGCCAGCGGAGGGGAGGCTAGCGGGGGGACGGATACGCAGTATTTT. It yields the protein CASGGEASGGTDTQYF.

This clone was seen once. The CDR3 nucleotides read TGTGCCAGCAGCTTAGTCGCCAGCGACTATGGCTACACCTTC. It specifies CASSLVASDYGYTF. V usage is TRBV11-2 and J usage is TRBJ1-2; no reliable D call. V lost 1 base and J 3 bases, leaving 9 bases between the germline ends. This CDR3 contains 14 residues. Per germline, CDR1 SGHAT and CDR2 FQNNGV.

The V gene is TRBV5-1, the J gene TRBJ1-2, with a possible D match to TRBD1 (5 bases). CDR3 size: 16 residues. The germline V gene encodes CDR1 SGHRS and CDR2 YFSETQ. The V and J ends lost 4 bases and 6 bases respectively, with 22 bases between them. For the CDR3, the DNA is TGCGCCAGCAGCCTCTCGCGACAGTCATCATCCCATGGCTACACCTTC. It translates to CASSLSRQSSSHGYTF. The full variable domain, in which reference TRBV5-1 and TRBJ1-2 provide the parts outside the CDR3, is KAGVTQTPRYLIKTRGQQVTLSCSPISGHRSVSWYQQTPGQGLQFLFEYFSETQRNKGNFPGRFSGRQFSNSRSEMNVSTLELGDSALYLCASSLSRQSSSHGYTFGSGTRLTVV.

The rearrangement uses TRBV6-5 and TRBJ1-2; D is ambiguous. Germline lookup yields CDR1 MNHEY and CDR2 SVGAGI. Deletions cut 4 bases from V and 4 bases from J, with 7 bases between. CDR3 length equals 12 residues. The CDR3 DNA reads TGTGCCAGCAGTTTAGATTTCTATGGCTACACCTTC. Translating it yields CASSLDFYGYTF.

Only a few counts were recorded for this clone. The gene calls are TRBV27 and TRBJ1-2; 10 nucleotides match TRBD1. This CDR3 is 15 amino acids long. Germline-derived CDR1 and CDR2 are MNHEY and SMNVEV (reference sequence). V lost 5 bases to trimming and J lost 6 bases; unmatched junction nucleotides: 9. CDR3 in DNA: TGTGCCAGCAGTCCACGACAGGGGGCGCGAAATGGCTACACCTTC. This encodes CASSPRQGARNGYTF.

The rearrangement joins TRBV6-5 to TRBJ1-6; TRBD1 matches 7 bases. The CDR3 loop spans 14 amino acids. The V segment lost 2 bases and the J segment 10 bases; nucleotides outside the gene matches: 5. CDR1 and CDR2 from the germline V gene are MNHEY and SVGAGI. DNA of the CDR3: TGTGCCAGCAGTTACACGGACAGGAACTCACCCCTCCACTTT. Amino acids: CASSYTDRNSPLHF.

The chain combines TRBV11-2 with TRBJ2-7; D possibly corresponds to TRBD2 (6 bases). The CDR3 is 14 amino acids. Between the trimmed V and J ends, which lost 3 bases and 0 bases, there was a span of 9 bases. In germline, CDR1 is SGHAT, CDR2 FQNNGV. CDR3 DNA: TGTGCCAGCAGCTTCCGGGACTCCTCCTACGAGCAGTACTTC. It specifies CASSFRDSSYEQYF. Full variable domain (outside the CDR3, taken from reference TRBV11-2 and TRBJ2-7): EAGVAQSPRYKIIEKRQSVAFWCNPISGHATLYWYQQILGQGPKLLIQFQNNGVVDDSQLPKDRFSAERLKGVDSTLKIQPAKLEDSAVYLCASSFRDSSYEQYFGPGTRLTVT.

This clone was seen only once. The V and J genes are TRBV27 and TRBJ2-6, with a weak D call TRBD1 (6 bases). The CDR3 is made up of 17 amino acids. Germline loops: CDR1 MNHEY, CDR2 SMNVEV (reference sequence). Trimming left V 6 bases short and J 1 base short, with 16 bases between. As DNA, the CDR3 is TGTGCCAGCAGGCTACGGAAGGGGGTTTCTGGGGCCAACGTCCTGACTTTC. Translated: CASRLRKGVSGANVLTF.